These T cell receptor beta chains were read from a single sample in a study of T cell repertoires in cytomegalovirus infection. No antigen is known for these receptors. TCRdb re-analysed the reads in MiXCR, keeping a single row per CDR3 protein. Here the sample spans approximately 910,000 distinct CDR3 sequences, 31% being singletons. The sample here was cultured CD8+ T cells from PBMCs, taken from culture after CMV antigen stimulation. The receptors stem from a human donor in good health (CMV status not recorded). Some clones in this sample may be carry-over from other donors' samples. CDR3s include the opening cysteine and the closing phenylalanine or tryptophan. Each record gives: V gene, clone size, D gene, J gene, CDR3 DNA, CDR3 protein. D genes are given only for firm matches. Clone size is shown for a subset of rows, as once, few, many or a class of expanded clone.

TRBV11-2	few	.	TRBJ2-5	TGTGCCAGCAGCCTCCTGGGGGGGCGGGGGCAAGAGACCCAGTACTTC	CASSLLGGRGQETQYF
TRBV19	.	.	TRBJ1-1	TGTGCCAGTAGTATAGCGCCGTTACGGGGTGAAGCTTTCTTT	CASSIAPLRGEAFF
TRBV12-3/TRBV12-4	.	.	TRBJ1-3	TGTGCCAGCAGTTCGCAGGACCCGGTGGTCTCTGGAAACACCATATATTTT	CASSSQDPVVSGNTIYF
TRBV19	few	TRBD2	TRBJ2-1	TGTGCCAGTAGGTCGACTAGCGGGGGGGCCTATGAGCAGTTCTTC	CASRSTSGGAYEQFF
TRBV5-4	.	TRBD2	TRBJ2-3	TGTGCCAGCAGCTTGCCTAACTCCCTTCTAGCGGGGCTTCCCACAGATACGCAGTATTTT	CASSLPNSLLAGLPTDTQYF
TRBV7-2	.	.	TRBJ1-2	TGTGCCAGCAGCTTCGAACAGCTATATGGCTACACCTTC	CASSFEQLYGYTF
TRBV4-3	.	.	TRBJ2-3	TGCGCCAGCAGCCTGTCGACAAGGAGAGGAGATACGCAGTATTTT	CASSLSTRRGDTQYF
TRBV27	once	TRBD1	TRBJ1-2	TGTGCCAGCAGTAGGACAGGTCGCGGCTACACCTTC	CASSRTGRGYTF
TRBV27	many	.	TRBJ2-7	TGTGCCAGCAGCTTACGGGGGAACTACGAGCAGTACTTC	CASSLRGNYEQYF
TRBV4-1	once	.	TRBJ2-2	TGCGCCAGCAGCTACATCGCCGGGGAGCTGTTTTTT	CASSYIAGELFF
TRBV6-6	.	TRBD2	TRBJ2-3	TGTGCCAGCAGTTACGCCGGCGGGGGGAGCACAGATACGCAGTATTTT	CASSYAGGGSTDTQYF
TRBV19	few	TRBD1	TRBJ1-5	TGTGCCAGTAGTATAGATGTTCGGGACAGGGGGAAAAATCAGCCCCAGCATTTT	CASSIDVRDRGKNQPQHF
TRBV11-1	.	.	TRBJ2-4	TGTGCCAGCAGCTTAGGACTAATGCCCGGAAACATTCAGTACTTC	CASSLGLMPGNIQYF
TRBV11-2	few	TRBD1	TRBJ2-1	TGTGCCAGCAGCTTAGAATCGGGACAGGGCTGGAAGAGTGAGCAGTTCTTC	CASSLESGQGWKSEQFF
TRBV5-5	.	TRBD1	TRBJ2-5	TGTGCCAGCGGATACCCAGGGGGAGAGACCCAGTACTTC	CASGYPGGETQYF
TRBV12-3/TRBV12-4	many	TRBD1	TRBJ2-2	TGTGCCAGCAGTTCGTCAGGGGGCCCGAACACCGGGGAGCTGTTTTTT	CASSSSGGPNTGELFF
TRBV7-2	many	.	TRBJ2-5	TGTGCCAGCAGCTTTTACTTTTGGAGGGAGACCCAGTACTTC	CASSFYFWRETQYF
TRBV12-3/TRBV12-4	.	TRBD1	TRBJ1-2	TGTGCCAGCAGACGGGACAGCTCGGGGGATGGCTACACCTTC	CASRRDSSGDGYTF
TRBV7-9	many	.	TRBJ1-2	TGTGCCAGCAGCTTAAAATCTGGCTACACCTTC	CASSLKSGYTF
TRBV6-6	few	.	TRBJ1-1	TGTGCCAGCAGTTCATCAATCGGGACGACCGCTTTCTTT	CASSSSIGTTAFF
TRBV15	.	TRBD1	TRBJ1-1	TGTGCCACCAGCATTCTGGGACAGTCGAACACTGAAGCTTTCTTT	CATSILGQSNTEAFF
TRBV6-2/TRBV6-3	few	TRBD2	TRBJ2-1	TGTGCCAGCAGTGACCCGAGCGGGGGGGGAAATGAGCAGTTCTTC	CASSDPSGGGNEQFF
TRBV7-9	.	.	TRBJ2-1	TGTGCCAGCAGCTTCGAACAGGGATGGTACAATGAGCAGTTCTTC	CASSFEQGWYNEQFF
TRBV5-1	few	.	TRBJ2-3	TGCGCCAGCAGCTTGGCCCCACGGGGTGAACTCACAGATACGCAGTATTTT	CASSLAPRGELTDTQYF
TRBV27	many	TRBD1	TRBJ2-2	TGTGCCAGCAGTATCCTCCATTCGACAGGGTGGAGCACCGGGGAGCTGTTTTTT	CASSILHSTGWSTGELFF
TRBV5-3	.	TRBD2	TRBJ2-1	TGTGCCAGCAGCTTGGGTCGGGGGGGGATCTCCTACAATGAGCAGTTCTTC	CASSLGRGGISYNEQFF
TRBV28	few	TRBD1	TRBJ2-1	TGTGCCAGCAGTCTACGGCCGGGACAGGGAACCTACAATGAGCAGTTCTTC	CASSLRPGQGTYNEQFF
TRBV6-2/TRBV6-3	few	.	TRBJ2-1	TGTGCCAGCAGTTACTCGCGAGGGGGTGAGCAGTTCTTC	CASSYSRGGEQFF
TRBV10-1	.	.	TRBJ1-6	TGCGCCAGCAGTGAGTCGCAGAGTTGGAATTCACCCCTCCACTTT	CASSESQSWNSPLHF
TRBV27	few	.	TRBJ1-2	TGTGCCAGCAGCCCCACCGGGACCCCGCTTGGCTACACCTTC	CASSPTGTPLGYTF
TRBV20-1	.	.	TRBJ2-1	TGCAGTGCCCGACACGCCGGGGCCAGCTCCTACAATGAGCAGTTCTTC	CSARHAGASSYNEQFF
TRBV2	.	.	TRBJ2-7	TGTGCCAGCAGTGATTTCGGCCAATACGAGCAGTACTTC	CASSDFGQYEQYF
TRBV7-9	few	.	TRBJ1-6	TGTGCCAGCAGCCCACTGTGGTATAGTCATAATTCACCCCTCCACTTT	CASSPLWYSHNSPLHF
TRBV20-1	.	.	TRBJ1-1	TGCAGTGCTAGGACGGGGTATGAAGCTTTCTTT	CSARTGYEAFF
TRBV5-1	few	.	TRBJ1-1	TGCGCCAGCAGCTTGACAGGGTTTCCGAACACTGAAGCTTTCTTT	CASSLTGFPNTEAFF
TRBV6-9	few	TRBD1	TRBJ1-2	TGTGCCAGCAGTTACGGGCCATCAACAGGGGGAAATTATGGCTACACCTTC	CASSYGPSTGGNYGYTF
TRBV29-1	.	TRBD1	TRBJ2-1	TGCAGCCAAACAGGGGGCGCACACAATGAGCAGTTCTTC	CSQTGGAHNEQFF
TRBV5-6	.	TRBD2	TRBJ2-2	TGTGCCAGCAGCTTGGAAGTCGCGGGGGGAGTTTGGTCCGGGGAGCTGTTTTTT	CASSLEVAGGVWSGELFF
TRBV7-9	.	TRBD2	TRBJ2-1	TGTGCCAGCAGCGACAAAGCGGGTAGCGGGGGGGTAAACTCCTACAATGAGCAGTTCTTC	CASSDKAGSGGVNSYNEQFF
TRBV7-7	.	.	TRBJ2-1	TGTGCTAGCAGCAGGACGCCCTACAATGAGCAGTTCTTC	CASSRTPYNEQFF
TRBV7-3	.	.	TRBJ2-2	TGTGCCAGCAGCTTAAGTCCCGTGGACAGCTCCACCGGGGAGCTGTTTTTT	CASSLSPVDSSTGELFF
TRBV6-1	few	.	TRBJ2-5	TGTGCCAGCAGAAGGGAGGAGACCCAGTACTTC	CASRREETQYF
TRBV11-2	few	TRBD1	TRBJ2-3	TGTGCCAGCAGCTTAGGAGACAGGGCGCAAGATACGCAGTATTTT	CASSLGDRAQDTQYF
TRBV28	few	.	TRBJ2-4	TGTGCCAGCAGTTTCGACCTTGGCATTCAGTACTTC	CASSFDLGIQYF
TRBV11-2	few	.	TRBJ1-1	TGTGCCAGCAGCTTAGGTTATGGAGAGACTGAAGCTTTCTTT	CASSLGYGETEAFF
TRBV27	few	.	TRBJ2-7	.	CASSSSTSGGSGPYEQYF